Below are 16 T cell receptor beta chains sequenced from a single sample in a study of T-cell memory formation after mild COVID-19. TCRdb processed the 5' RACE reads anew with MiXCR; each CDR3 protein has one entry. The table shows hundreds of thousands of distinct CDR3 sequences, with approximately 15% occurring only once. The sequencing input was PBMCs or a T cell subset sorted from them (not recorded which). These receptors all stem from a man between 18 and 35 years old who had mild COVID-19 (a few samples of this study predate the infection). Cell type and time point are not known.

This rearrangement joins TRBV28 to TRBJ2-7; 11 positions agree with TRBD1. This CDR3 region has 15 residues. The V gene's germline CDR1 is MDHEN and CDR2 SYDVKM. The ends lost 2 bases at V and 3 bases at J; junction bases unmatched: 3. The CDR3 loop reads CASSLVGQGGYEQYV. The CDR3 DNA follows: TGTGCCAGCAGTTTAGTGGGACAGGGGGGCTACGAGCAGTACGTC.

The table lists this clonotype with a few counts. J is TRBJ1-2 and V is TRBV5-4; 12 bases agree with TRBD1. The CDR3 totals 15 residues. Germline V gives CDR1 SGHNT, CDR2 YYREEE (reference sequence). The V and J ends lost 3 bases and 8 bases, in that order; junction bases with no gene match: 8. CDR3 sequence (DNA): TGTGCCAGCAGCTGGAGAGGGACAGGGGGCTTGGGCTACACCTTC. Translation: CASSWRGTGGLGYTF.

The chain carries TRBV29-1 and TRBJ2-1; TRBD2 matches at 12 bases. This CDR3 is built from 14 residues. Trimming removed 5 bases from V and 7 bases from J; junction bases left unmatched: 6. Looked up from germline, CDR1 is SQVTM and CDR2 is ANQGSEA. The CDR3 region has the DNA TGCAGCGTTTTTCTAGCGGGGGGGGTAAATGAGCAGTTCTTC. As protein: CSVFLAGGVNEQFF.

This clonotype was found many times. The gene calls are TRBV6-2 or TRBV6-3 and TRBJ2-1; weak D call: TRBD2 (6 bases). The CDR3 covers 16 residues. Germline loops: CDR1 MNHEY, CDR2 SVGEGT. Trimming took off 6 bases at V and 0 bases at J, with 15 bases between the two ends. The CDR3 here is CASSPWSGLSYNEQFF. The CDR3, as DNA: TGTGCCAGCAGCCCATGGAGCGGGCTCTCCTACAATGAGCAGTTCTTC.

V gene TRBV12-5 combines with J gene TRBJ2-7; 8 bases agree with TRBD2. CDR1 LGHNT and CDR2 FRNRAP come from the germline V gene. CDR3 length: 14 residues. Trimming took 7 bases from V and 7 from J; bases not matched to a gene: 12. CDR3 region: CASVKRGPGQEQYV. The CDR3 DNA reads as TGTGCTAGTGTTAAGCGGGGGCCCGGGCAGGAGCAGTACGTC.

This clonotype was seen more than once but under ten times. This chain joins TRBV12-3 or TRBV12-4 and TRBJ1-5, with a tentative D call TRBD1 (5 bases). The CDR3 is 14 amino acids. V gave up 5 bases and J gave up 0 bases, with 8 bases separating them. The CDR3 nucleotides read TGTGCCAGCAGTCAGGACAATAGCAATCAGCCCCAGCATTTT. Protein: CASSQDNSNQPQHF.

This clonotype was counted only a few times. V is TRBV20-1 and J is TRBJ1-1; 8 nucleotides match TRBD1. CDR3 length: 14 amino acids. Trimming at V came to 6 bases and at J to 2 bases, leaving 8 bases not matched to a gene. The germline V gene encodes CDR1 DFQATT and CDR2 SNEGSKA (reference sequence). CDR3 nucleotides: TGCAGTGCAAAAAGACAGGGGCCTAACACTGAAGCTTTCTTT. Translation gives CSAKRQGPNTEAFF.

This clonotype was found a few times. The chain uses TRBV29-1 and TRBJ1-2; the D is unclear. Trimming took off 7 bases at V and 4 bases at J, with 16 bases between the two ends. From germline, CDR1 is SQVTM and CDR2 ANQGSEA. This CDR3 is built from 13 residues. CDR3 residues: CSALHDEIYGYTF. CDR3 coding DNA: TGCAGCGCTTTGCACGACGAAATCTATGGCTACACCTTC.

This clonotype was recorded at least ten times. The chain uses TRBV5-1 and TRBJ2-3; no definite D call. The length of the CDR3 is 15 residues. CDR1 and CDR2 (germline): SGHRS, YFSETQ. V lost 4 bases, J lost 5 bases, and 17 bases lay in between. The CDR3 loop is CASSLPLPPGDTQYF. DNA of the CDR3: TGCGCCAGCAGCCTACCCCTACCGCCGGGAGATACGCAGTATTTT.

This clonotype has just a few counts. The DNA of the CDR3 is TGTGCCAGCAGGGCCAGTATATACACTGAAGCTTTCTTT. It encodes CASRASIYTEAFF. The rearrangement uses TRBV7-8 and TRBJ1-1; no firm D call. V lost 6 bases to trimming and J lost 3 bases, with 11 bases between them. The CDR3 length is 13 residues. Looked up from germline, CDR1 is SGHVS and CDR2 is FQNEAQ.

The chain combines TRBV7-2 with TRBJ2-3; D gene uncertain. Trimming took 5 bases from V and 2 from J, leaving 5 bases between them. Looked up from germline, CDR1 is SGHTA and CDR2 is FQGNSA. The CDR3 totals 12 residues. The CDR3: CASSQYTDTQYF. Here the CDR3 DNA reads TGTGCCAGCAGCCAGTACACAGATACGCAGTATTTT. The variable domain in full, completed from reference TRBV7-2 and TRBJ2-3, reads GAGVSQSPSNKVTEKGKDVELRCDPISGHTALYWYRQSLGQGLEFLIYFQGNSAPDKSGLPSDRFSAERTGGSVSTLTIQRTQQEDSAVYLCASSQYTDTQYFGPGTRLTVL.

This clonotype was seen more than once but under ten times. This chain joins TRBV12-3 or TRBV12-4 and TRBJ1-6; D gene unclear. Trimming took 10 bases from V and 5 from J, leaving 12 bases between them. This CDR3 is 13 amino acids long. The CDR3 spells CATSGPNNSPLHF. In nucleotides, the CDR3 is TGTGCCACATCGGGCCCAAATAATTCACCCCTCCACTTT.

The chain links TRBV5-1 to TRBJ2-7, with 10 nucleotides matching TRBD2. The CDR3 length is 15 residues. Germline loops: CDR1 SGHRS, CDR2 YFSETQ. The V and J ends lost 4 bases and 2 bases, in that order; junction bases with no gene match: 6. CDR3 region: CASSELAGPPYEQYF. The CDR3 nucleotides read TGCGCCAGCAGCGAACTAGCGGGGCCCCCCTACGAGCAGTACTTC.

The chain combines TRBV7-2 with TRBJ1-3, with D possibly matching TRBD1 (5 bases). CDR3 length equals 16 residues. Germline assignment: CDR1 SGHTA and CDR2 FQGNSA. Between the trimmed V and J ends, which lost 1 base and 1 base, there was a span of 11 bases. In DNA, the CDR3 is TGTGCCAGCAGCTTAGACTTCGGGGGATCTGGAAACACCATATATTTT. It is translated as CASSLDFGGSGNTIYF.

In DNA, the CDR3 is TGCGCCAGCAACCTAATGCCGGGACAGGGCAAGTTCAGAAAGGACGAGCAGTACTTC. Its translation: CASNLMPGQGKFRKDEQYF. V and J are TRBV5-1 and TRBJ2-7; 9 bases map to TRBD1. V trimming: 6 bases; J trimming: 5 bases; junction bases outside the gene matches: 24. The CDR3 extends over 19 amino acids. The V gene's germline CDR1 is SGHRS and CDR2 YFSETQ. Together with reference TRBV5-1 and TRBJ2-7, the CDR3 gives the full variable domain: KAGVTQTPRYLIKTRGQQVTLSCSPISGHRSVSWYQQTPGQGLQFLFEYFSETQRNKGNFPGRFSGRQFSNSRSEMNVSTLELGDSALYLCASNLMPGQGKFRKDEQYFGPGTRLTVT.

In its sample, this clonotype was seen a few times. The chain carries TRBV4-1 and TRBJ1-2, with TRBD1 matching over 7 bases. Trimming cost V 5 bases and J 4 bases; bases outside gene matches: 19. The CDR3 spans 18 residues. Germline lookup yields CDR1 MGHRA and CDR2 YSYEKL. CDR3 bases: TGCGCCAGCAGCTACACCGGGACAGCGGAGAGCCTCTTCTATGGCTACACCTTC. It translates to CASSYTGTAESLFYGYTF.